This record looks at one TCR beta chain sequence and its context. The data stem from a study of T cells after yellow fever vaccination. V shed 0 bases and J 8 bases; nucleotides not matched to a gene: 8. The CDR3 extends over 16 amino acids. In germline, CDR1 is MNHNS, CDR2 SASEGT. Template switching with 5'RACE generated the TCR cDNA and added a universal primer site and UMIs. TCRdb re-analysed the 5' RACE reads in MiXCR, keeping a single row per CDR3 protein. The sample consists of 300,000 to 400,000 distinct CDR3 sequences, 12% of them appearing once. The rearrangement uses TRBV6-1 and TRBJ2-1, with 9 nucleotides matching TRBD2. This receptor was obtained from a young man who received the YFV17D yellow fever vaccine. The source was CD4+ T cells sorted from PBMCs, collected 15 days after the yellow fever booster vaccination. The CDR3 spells CASSEAWRGGRDEQFF. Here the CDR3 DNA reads TGTGCCAGCAGTGAAGCATGGCGGGGGGGCCGGGATGAGCAGTTCTTC.